Presented here are 7 T cell receptor beta chains from one specimen sequenced in a study of blood T cell repertoires in COVID-19. Clones were read by immunoSEQ multiplex PCR, and TCRdb kept only the in-frame ones, dropping some. The data show under 250,000 clones, more than 75% seen once. The sample was peripheral blood. All receptors derive from a middle-aged woman with COVID-19, enrolled during active disease.

This clone was seen ten or more times. V is TRBV5-5 and J is TRBJ2-7; 9 nucleotides line up with TRBD1. CDR3 size: 15 residues. Trimming took 0 bases from V and 4 from J; bases not matched to a gene: 5. Germline V gives CDR1 SGHKS, CDR2 YYEKEE (reference sequence). The CDR3 loop is CASSLEGGTGYEQYF. CDR3 DNA: TGTGCCAGCAGCTTGGAGGGCGGGACAGGGTACGAGCAGTACTTC.

The chain carries TRBV11-3 and TRBJ2-3; the D gene is possibly TRBD2 (6 bases). Germline V CDR1 and CDR2: SGHNT, YENEEA. The CDR3 extends over 13 amino acids. V lost 3 bases, J lost 6 bases, and 10 bases lay in between. Written as DNA, the CDR3 is TGTGCCAGCAGCTTTCCGGGGGTTGATACGCAGTATTTT. Protein: CASSFPGVDTQYF.

The V and J genes are TRBV27 and TRBJ2-2; D uncertain. Trimming left V 0 bases short and J 6 bases short, with 14 bases between. There are 16 residues in the CDR3. The germline gives CDR1 MNHEY, CDR2 SMNVEV (reference sequence). In nucleotides, the CDR3 is TGTGCCAGCAGTTTATCTACGGGTTGGATAGCCGGGGAGCTGTTTTTT. Translation gives CASSLSTGWIAGELFF.

Concerning this clone itself: The sample contains more than one DNA sequence encoding this CDR3. V usage is TRBV18 and J usage is TRBJ1-1; D gene ambiguous. In germline, CDR1 is KGHSH, CDR2 LQKENI. V lost 1 base and J 1 base, leaving 7 bases between the germline ends. The CDR3 consists of 14 residues. The CDR3 reads CASSPREANTEAFF. CDR3 in DNA: TGTGCCAGCTCACCACGGGAGGCGAACACTGAAGCTTTCTTT.

The rearrangement links TRBV15 to TRBJ2-1; 9 bases agree with TRBD2. The CDR3 sequence is 16 residues long. V lost 4 bases, J lost 2 bases, and 6 bases stayed unmatched. In germline, CDR1 is LNHNV, CDR2 YYDKDF (reference sequence). The CDR3 protein is CATSNLAGAAYNEQFF. DNA for the CDR3: TGTGCCACCAGCAATTTAGCGGGAGCGGCCTACAATGAGCAGTTCTTC. Based on the CDR3 plus reference TRBV15 and TRBJ2-1, the full variable domain is DAMVIQNPRYQVTQFGKPVTLSCSQTLNHNVMYWYQQKSSQAPKLLFHYYDKDFNNEADTPDNFQSRRPNTSFCFLDIRSPGLGDTAMYLCATSNLAGAAYNEQFFGPGTRLTVL.

This chain links TRBV5-1 with TRBJ2-4; 9 bases are a match to TRBD1. The length of the CDR3 is 15 residues. With V trimmed by 7 bases and J by 15 bases, 20 bases remained unmatched. Germline-derived CDR1 and CDR2 are SGHRS and YFSETQ. CDR3 bases: TGCGCCAGCCGAGCTCCCGGGACAGGGTCGGACGAGTTGTACTTC. It is translated as CASRAPGTGSDELYF.

This chain joins TRBV7-2 and TRBJ1-2, with D possibly being TRBD1 (6 bases). This CDR3 contains 15 residues. Germline V lookup: CDR1 SGHTA, CDR2 FQGNSA. Trimming pared 3 bases from V and 3 bases from J, leaving 14 bases between. The CDR3 sequence: CASSFKGGGDYGYTF. In DNA form, the CDR3 reads TGTGCCAGCAGCTTTAAGGGAGGGGGGGACTATGGCTACACCTTC.